This TCR beta chain was sequenced in a study of T cell responses to AZD1222 COVID-19 vaccine. The study, taken as a whole, reports: Breadth and depth of Spike-specific TCRs rose after two AZD1222 doses.

About this clone: What it binds is unknown.

The CDR3 runs to 15 residues. Germline V CDR1 and CDR2: LNHDA, SQIVND (reference sequence). Between the trimmed V and J ends, which lost 0 bases and 7 bases, there was a span of 12 bases. Profiling relied on immunoSEQ multiplex PCR, and the TCRdb table lists in-frame clones only, not all of them. This sample has 95,000 to 150,000 clones, with about 85% found just once. The TCR comes from an adult in good health. This material consisted of peripheral blood, taken on day 0 of AZD1222 vaccination. The rearrangement links TRBV19 to TRBJ1-4, with no clear D. The CDR3 sequence: CASSIDGRPGEKLFF. CDR3 DNA: TGTGCCAGTAGTATAGACGGGCGGCCCGGTGAAAAACTGTTTTTT.